Listed below are T cell receptor beta chains from one sample, sequenced in a study of T cell responses to AZD1222 COVID-19 vaccine. Sequencing was performed with immunoSEQ multiplex PCR; in TCRdb, only in-frame clones are kept and a portion is missing. The sample records 95,000 to 150,000 clones, 85% to 90% being singletons. Material: peripheral blood, obtained on day 0 of AZD1222 vaccination. The receptors originated from an adult in good health. CDR3s include the opening cysteine and the closing phenylalanine or tryptophan. A D gene is named only where the DNA matches it firmly.

v_call,j_call,d_call,cdr3_nt,cdr3_aa
TRBV21-1,TRBJ2-7,NA,TGTGCCAGCAGCACGCGCCACCCGAGCTCCTACGAGCAGTACTTC,CASSTRHPSSYEQYF
TRBV3-1/TRBV3-2,TRBJ2-5,NA,TGTGCCAGCAGCCAACGCGGGGGCAGTCAAGAGACCCAGTACTTC,CASSQRGGSQETQYF
TRBV15,TRBJ2-7,TRBD2,TGTGCCACCAGCAGAGACGGCGGGGGTCCCTACGAGCAGTACTTC,CATSRDGGGPYEQYF
TRBV30,TRBJ2-2,TRBD2,TGTGCCTGGAGAAAGCGGGGGGTTCTCAACACCGGGGAGCTGTTTTTT,CAWRKRGVLNTGELFF
TRBV5-1,TRBJ1-2,TRBD1,TGCGCCAGCAGCCTTGAGTGGGACAGTGAAAGCCGCTACACCTTC,CASSLEWDSESRYTF
TRBV2,TRBJ2-2,NA,TGTGGCGCGTCCGCTGAACTAGGGTCGAACACCGGGGAGCTGTTTTTT,CGASAELGSNTGELFF
TRBV28,TRBJ2-2,NA,TGTGCCAGCAGTACCTCTAGCCGCACCGGGGAGCTGTTTTTT,CASSTSSRTGELFF
TRBV29-1,TRBJ2-1,NA,TGCAGCGTTGAAGTGCGGCGGGGGCCCAACAATGAGCAGTTCTTC,CSVEVRRGPNNEQFF
TRBV5-8,TRBJ1-5,NA,TGTGCCAGCAGCCCGCGGACAGTCCTGGGGGATCAGCCCCAGCATTTT,CASSPRTVLGDQPQHF
TRBV5-6,TRBJ1-1,NA,TGTGCCAGCAGCTTGTTTTGGGGGATACTGAACACTGAAGCTTTCTTT,CASSLFWGILNTEAFF